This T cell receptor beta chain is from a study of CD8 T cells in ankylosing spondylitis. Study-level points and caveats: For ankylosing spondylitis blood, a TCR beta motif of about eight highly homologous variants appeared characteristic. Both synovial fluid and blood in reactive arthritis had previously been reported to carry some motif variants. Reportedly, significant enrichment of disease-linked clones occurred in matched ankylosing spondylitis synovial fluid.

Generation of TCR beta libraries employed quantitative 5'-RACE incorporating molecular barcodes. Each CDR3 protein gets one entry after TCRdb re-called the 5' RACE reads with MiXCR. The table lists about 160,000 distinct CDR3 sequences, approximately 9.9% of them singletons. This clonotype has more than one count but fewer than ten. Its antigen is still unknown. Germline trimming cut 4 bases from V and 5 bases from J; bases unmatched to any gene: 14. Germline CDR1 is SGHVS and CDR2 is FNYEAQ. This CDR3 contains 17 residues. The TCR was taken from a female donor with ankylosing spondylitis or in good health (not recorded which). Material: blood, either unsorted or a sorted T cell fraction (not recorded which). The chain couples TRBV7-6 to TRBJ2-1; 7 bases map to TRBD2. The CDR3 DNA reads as TGTGCCAGCAGCTCCGCCCGGGAGGAGGGCCCTAACAATGAGCAGTTCTTC. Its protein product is CASSSAREEGPNNEQFF.